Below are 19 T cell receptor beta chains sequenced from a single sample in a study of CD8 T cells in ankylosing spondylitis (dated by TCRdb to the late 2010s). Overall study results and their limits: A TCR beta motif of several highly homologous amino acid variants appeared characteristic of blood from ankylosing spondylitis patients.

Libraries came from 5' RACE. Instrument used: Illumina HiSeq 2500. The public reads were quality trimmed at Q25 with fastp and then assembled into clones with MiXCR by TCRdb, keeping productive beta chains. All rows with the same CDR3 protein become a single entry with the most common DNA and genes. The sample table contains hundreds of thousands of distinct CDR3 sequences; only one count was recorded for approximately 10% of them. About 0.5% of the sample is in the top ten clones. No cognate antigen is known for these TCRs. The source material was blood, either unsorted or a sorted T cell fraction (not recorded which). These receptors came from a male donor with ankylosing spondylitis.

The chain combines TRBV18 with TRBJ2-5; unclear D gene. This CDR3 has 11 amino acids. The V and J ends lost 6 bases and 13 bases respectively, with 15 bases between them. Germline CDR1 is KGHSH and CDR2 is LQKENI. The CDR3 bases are TGTGCCAGCTCTTACGGACCTGGGGTGTACTTC. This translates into CASSYGPGVYF.

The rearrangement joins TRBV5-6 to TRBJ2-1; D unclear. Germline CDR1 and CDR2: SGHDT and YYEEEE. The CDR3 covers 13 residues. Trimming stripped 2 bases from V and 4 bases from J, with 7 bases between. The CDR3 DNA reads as TGTGCCAGCAGCTTTAACCTTTACAATGAGCAGTTCTTC. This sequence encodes CASSFNLYNEQFF.

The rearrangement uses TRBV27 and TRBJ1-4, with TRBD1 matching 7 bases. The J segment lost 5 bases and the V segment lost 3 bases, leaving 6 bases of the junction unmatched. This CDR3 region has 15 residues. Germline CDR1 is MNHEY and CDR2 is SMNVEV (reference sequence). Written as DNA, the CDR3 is TGTGCCAGCAGTTTCTCCAGGGGGAGCAATGAAAAACTGTTTTTT. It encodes CASSFSRGSNEKLFF.

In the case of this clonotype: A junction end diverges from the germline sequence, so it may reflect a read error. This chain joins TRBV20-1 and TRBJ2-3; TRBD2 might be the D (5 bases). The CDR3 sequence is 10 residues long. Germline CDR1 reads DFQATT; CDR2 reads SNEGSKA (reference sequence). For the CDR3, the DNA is TGCAGTGCTCACGGTGCAAAGTGGGAGTTT. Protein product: CSAHGAKWEF.

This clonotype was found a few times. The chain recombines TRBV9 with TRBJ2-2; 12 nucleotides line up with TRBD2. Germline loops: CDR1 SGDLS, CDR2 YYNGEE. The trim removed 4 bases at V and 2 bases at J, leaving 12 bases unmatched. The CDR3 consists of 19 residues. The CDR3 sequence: CASSLKPRTSGTNTGELFF. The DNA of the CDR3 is TGTGCCAGCAGCTTGAAGCCCCGGACTAGCGGGACCAACACCGGGGAGCTGTTTTTT.

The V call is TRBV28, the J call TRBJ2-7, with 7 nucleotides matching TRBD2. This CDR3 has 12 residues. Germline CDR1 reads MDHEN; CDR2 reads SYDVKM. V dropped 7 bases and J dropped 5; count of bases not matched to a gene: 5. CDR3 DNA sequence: TGTGCCAGCATTACCGGGGGGAACGAGCAGTACTTC. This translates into CASITGGNEQYF.

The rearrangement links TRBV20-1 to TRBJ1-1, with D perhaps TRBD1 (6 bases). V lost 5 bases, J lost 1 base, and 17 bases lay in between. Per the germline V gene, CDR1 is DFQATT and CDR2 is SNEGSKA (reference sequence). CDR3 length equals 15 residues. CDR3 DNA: TGCAGTGCTTTCCAAGGAGGCAGGGGGAACACTGAAGCTTTCTTT. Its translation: CSAFQGGRGNTEAFF.

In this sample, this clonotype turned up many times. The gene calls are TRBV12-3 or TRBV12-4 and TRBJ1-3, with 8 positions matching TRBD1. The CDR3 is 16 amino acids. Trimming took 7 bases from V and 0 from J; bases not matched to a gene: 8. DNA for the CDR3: TGTGCCAGCACTCTCCAGGGGGCGAGCTCTGGAAACACCATATATTTT. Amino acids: CASTLQGASSGNTIYF.

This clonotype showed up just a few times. Here the CDR3 reads CACQGVAYEQYF. CDR3 nucleotides: TGTGCTTGCCAGGGGGTGGCCTACGAGCAGTACTTC. This chain joins TRBV28 and TRBJ2-7; 7 bases match TRBD1. CDR3 length equals 12 residues. Germline CDR1 reads MDHEN; CDR2 reads SYDVKM.

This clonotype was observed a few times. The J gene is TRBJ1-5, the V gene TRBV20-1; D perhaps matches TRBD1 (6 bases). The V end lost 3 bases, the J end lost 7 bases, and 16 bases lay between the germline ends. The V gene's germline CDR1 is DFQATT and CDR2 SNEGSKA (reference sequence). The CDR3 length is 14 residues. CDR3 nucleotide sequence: TGCAGTGCTAGGAACAGGGTGGGAAGGCAGCCCCAGCATTTT. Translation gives CSARNRVGRQPQHF.

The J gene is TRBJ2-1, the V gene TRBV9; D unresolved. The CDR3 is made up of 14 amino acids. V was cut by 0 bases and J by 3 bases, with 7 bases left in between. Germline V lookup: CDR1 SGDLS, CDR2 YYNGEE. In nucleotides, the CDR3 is TGTGCCAGCAGCGTAGACGTTTTCTACAATGAGCAGTTCTTC. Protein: CASSVDVFYNEQFF.

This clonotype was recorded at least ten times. The CDR3 loop is CASSYFGTGRIGELFF. The DNA for the CDR3 is TGTGCCAGCAGTTATTTCGGGACAGGGAGAATCGGGGAGCTGTTTTTT. The rearrangement links TRBV6-5 to TRBJ2-2; 9 bases are a match to TRBD1. In germline, CDR1 is MNHEY, CDR2 SVGAGI. After removal of 3 bases from V and 7 bases from J, the junction contained 9 bases not matched to a gene. CDR3 length: 16 residues.

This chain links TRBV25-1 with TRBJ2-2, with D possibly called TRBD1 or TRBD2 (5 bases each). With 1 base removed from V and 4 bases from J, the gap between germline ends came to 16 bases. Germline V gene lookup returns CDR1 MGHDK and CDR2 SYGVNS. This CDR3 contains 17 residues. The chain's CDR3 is CASSESNPDSGTGELFF. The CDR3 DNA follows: TGTGCCAGCAGTGAATCGAACCCTGACAGCGGCACCGGGGAGCTGTTTTTT.

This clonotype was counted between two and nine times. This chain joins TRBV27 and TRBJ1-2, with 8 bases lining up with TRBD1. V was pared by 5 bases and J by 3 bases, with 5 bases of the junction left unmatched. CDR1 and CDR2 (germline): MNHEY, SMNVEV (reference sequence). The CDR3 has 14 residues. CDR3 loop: CASSVHRGYYGYTF. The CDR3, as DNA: TGTGCCAGCAGTGTACACAGGGGGTACTATGGCTACACCTTC.

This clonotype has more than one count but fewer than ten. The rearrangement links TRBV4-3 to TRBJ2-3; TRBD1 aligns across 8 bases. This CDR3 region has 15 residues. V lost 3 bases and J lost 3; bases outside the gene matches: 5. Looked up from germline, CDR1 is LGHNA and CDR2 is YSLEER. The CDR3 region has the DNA TGCGCCAGCAGCCAGAAAGGACAGGGTACAGATACGCAGTATTTT. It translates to CASSQKGQGTDTQYF.

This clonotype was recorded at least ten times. The CDR3 DNA sequence: TGCAGTGCCGGGGACAGGGTACACAATGAGCAGTTCTTC. As protein: CSAGDRVHNEQFF. The rearrangement links TRBV20-1 to TRBJ2-1; the match to TRBD1 covers 9 bases. The CDR3 runs 13 residues. Per germline, CDR1 DFQATT and CDR2 SNEGSKA (reference sequence). Losses at the gene ends were 6 bases for V and 5 bases for J; bases not matched to a gene: 5.

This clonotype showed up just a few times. Here the CDR3 reads CSANRPPNEKLFF. As DNA, the CDR3 is TGCAGTGCTAACAGGCCGCCCAATGAAAAACTGTTTTTT. The chain has TRBV20-1 and TRBJ1-4; D may be TRBD1 (5 bases). The ends were cut back, 4 bases at V and 5 bases at J, with 11 bases in the middle. Germline CDR1 and CDR2: DFQATT and SNEGSKA (reference sequence). The CDR3 is 13 amino acids.

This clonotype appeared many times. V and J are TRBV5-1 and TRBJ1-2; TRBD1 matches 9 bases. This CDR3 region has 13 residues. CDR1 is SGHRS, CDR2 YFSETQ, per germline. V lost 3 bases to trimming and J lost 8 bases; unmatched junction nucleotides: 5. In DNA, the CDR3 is TGCGCCAGCAGCTCGGGACAGGGATGGGGCTACACCTTC. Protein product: CASSSGQGWGYTF.

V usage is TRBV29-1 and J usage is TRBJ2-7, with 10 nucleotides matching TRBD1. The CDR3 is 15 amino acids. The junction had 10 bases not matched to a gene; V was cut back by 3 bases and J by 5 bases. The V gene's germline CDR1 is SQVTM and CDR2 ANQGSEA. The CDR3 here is CSVDGTGQGLDEQYF. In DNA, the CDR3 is TGCAGCGTTGATGGGACGGGACAGGGGTTAGACGAGCAGTACTTC.